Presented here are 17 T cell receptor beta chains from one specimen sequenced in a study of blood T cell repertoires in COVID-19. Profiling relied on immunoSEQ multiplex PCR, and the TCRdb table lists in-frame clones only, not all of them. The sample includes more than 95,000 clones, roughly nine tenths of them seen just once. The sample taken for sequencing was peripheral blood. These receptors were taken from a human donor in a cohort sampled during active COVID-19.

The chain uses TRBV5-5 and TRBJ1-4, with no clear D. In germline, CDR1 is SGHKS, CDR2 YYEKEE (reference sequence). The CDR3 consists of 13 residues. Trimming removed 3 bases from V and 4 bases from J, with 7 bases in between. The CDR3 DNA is TGTGCCAGCAGCTCCTCTTTTAATGAAAAACTGTTTTTT. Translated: CASSSSFNEKLFF.

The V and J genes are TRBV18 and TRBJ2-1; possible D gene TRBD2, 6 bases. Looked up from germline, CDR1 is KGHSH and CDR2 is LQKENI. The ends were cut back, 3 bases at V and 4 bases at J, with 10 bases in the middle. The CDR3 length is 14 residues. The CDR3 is CASSPSRGYNEQFF. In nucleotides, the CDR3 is TGTGCCAGCTCACCGTCCCGGGGGTACAATGAGCAGTTCTTC.

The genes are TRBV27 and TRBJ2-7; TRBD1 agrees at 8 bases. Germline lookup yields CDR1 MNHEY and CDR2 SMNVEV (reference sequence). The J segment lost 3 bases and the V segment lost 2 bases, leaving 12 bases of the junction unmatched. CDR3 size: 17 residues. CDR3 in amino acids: CASSLRVDRGPRYEQYF. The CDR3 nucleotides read TGTGCCAGCAGTTTAAGGGTCGACAGGGGCCCTCGCTACGAGCAGTACTTC.

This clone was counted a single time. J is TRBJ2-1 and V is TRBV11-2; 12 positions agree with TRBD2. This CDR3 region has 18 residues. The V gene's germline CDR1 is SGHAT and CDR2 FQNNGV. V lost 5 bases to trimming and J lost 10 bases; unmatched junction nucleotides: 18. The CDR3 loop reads CASSPGRRLAGEGEEQFF. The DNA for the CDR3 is TGTGCCAGCAGCCCGGGACGGAGACTAGCGGGAGAGGGGGAAGAGCAGTTCTTC.

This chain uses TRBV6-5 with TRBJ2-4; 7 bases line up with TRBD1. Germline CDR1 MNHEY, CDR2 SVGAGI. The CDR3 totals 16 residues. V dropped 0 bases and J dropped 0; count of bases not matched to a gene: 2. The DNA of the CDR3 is TGTGCCAGCAGTTACTCGGGACAGTTAGCCAAAAACATTCAGTACTTC. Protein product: CASSYSGQLAKNIQYF.

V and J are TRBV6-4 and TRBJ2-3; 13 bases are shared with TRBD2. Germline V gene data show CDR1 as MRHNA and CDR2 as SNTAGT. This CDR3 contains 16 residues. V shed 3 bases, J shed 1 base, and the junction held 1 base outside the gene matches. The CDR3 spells CASSDGTSGGTDTQYF. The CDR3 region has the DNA TGTGCCAGCAGTGATGGGACTAGCGGGGGCACAGATACGCAGTATTTT.

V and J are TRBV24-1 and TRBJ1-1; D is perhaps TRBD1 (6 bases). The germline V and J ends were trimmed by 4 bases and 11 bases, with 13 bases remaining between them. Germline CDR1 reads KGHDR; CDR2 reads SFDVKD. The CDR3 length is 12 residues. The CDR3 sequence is CATSEPTGQAFF. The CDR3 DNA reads TGTGCCACCAGTGAACCGACAGGACAGGCTTTCTTT.

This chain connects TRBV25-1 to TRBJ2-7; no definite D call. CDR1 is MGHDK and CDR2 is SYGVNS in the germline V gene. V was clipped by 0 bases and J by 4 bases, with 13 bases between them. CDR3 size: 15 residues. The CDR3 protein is CASSEYTDWAYEQYF. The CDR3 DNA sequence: TGTGCCAGCAGTGAATACACGGATTGGGCGTACGAGCAGTACTTC.

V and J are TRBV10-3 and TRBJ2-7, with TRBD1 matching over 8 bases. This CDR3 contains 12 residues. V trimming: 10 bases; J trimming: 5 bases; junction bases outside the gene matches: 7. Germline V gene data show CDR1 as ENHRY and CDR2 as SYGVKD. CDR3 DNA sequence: TGTGCCACCGGACAGGGCTTTGACGAGCAGTACTTC. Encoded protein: CATGQGFDEQYF.

CDR3 protein: CASTPQDMIDTQYF. The CDR3 DNA follows: TGTGCCAGCACCCCACAGGATATGATAGATACGCAGTATTTT. This chain links TRBV28 with TRBJ2-3, with D tentatively TRBD1 (5 bases). Trimming shortened V by 7 bases and J by 5 bases, and 16 bases separated the two germline ends. Germline loops: CDR1 MDHEN, CDR2 SYDVKM. The CDR3 loop spans 14 amino acids. Full variable domain (missing parts from reference TRBV28 and TRBJ2-3): DVKVTQSSRYLVKRTGEKVFLECVQDMDHENMFWYRQDPGLGLRLIYFSYDVKMKEKGDIPEGYSVSREKKERFSLILESASTNQTSMYLCASTPQDMIDTQYFGPGTRLTVL.

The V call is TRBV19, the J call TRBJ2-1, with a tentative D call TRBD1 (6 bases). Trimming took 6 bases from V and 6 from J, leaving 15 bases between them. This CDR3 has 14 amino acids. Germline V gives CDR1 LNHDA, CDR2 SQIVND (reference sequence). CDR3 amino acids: CASSLPGEINEQFF. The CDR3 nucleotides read TGTGCCAGTAGCCTCCCAGGGGAAATCAATGAGCAGTTCTTC.

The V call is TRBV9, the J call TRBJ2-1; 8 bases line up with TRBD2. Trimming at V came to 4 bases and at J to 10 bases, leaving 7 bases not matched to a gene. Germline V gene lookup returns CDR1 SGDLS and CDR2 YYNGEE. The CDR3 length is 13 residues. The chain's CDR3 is CASSPQGLGEQFF. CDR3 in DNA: TGTGCCAGCAGCCCGCAGGGACTAGGAGAGCAGTTCTTC.

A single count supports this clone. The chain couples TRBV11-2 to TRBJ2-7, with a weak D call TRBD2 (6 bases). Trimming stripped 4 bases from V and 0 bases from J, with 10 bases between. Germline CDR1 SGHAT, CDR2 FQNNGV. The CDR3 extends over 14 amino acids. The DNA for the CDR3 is TGTGCCAGCAGCTCCCGGGGGTTCTCCTACGAGCAGTACTTC. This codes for CASSSRGFSYEQYF.

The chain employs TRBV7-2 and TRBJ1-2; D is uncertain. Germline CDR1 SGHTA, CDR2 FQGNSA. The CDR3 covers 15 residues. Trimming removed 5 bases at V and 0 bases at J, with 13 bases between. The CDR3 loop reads CASSLTAGANYGYTF. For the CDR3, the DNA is TGTGCCAGCAGCCTCACAGCCGGGGCTAACTATGGCTACACCTTC.

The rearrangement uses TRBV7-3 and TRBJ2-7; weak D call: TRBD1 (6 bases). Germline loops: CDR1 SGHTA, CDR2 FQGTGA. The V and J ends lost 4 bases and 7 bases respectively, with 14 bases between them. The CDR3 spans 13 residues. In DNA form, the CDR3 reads TGTGCCAGCAGCTACGCCACCCAGGGGGAGCAGTACTTC. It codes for CASSYATQGEQYF.

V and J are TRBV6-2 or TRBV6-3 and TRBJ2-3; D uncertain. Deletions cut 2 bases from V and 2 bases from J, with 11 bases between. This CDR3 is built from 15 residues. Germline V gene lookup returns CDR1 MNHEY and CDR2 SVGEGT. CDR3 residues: CASSYPREATDTQYF. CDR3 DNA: TGTGCCAGCAGTTACCCTCGTGAGGCCACAGATACGCAGTATTTT.

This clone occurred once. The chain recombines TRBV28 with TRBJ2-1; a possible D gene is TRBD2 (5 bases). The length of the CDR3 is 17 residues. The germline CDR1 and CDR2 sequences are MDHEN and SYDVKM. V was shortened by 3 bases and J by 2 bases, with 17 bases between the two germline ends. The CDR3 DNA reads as TGTGCCAGCAGTTTCTCCCCTTCCGGGAAAACCTACAATGAGCAGTTCTTC. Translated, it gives CASSFSPSGKTYNEQFF. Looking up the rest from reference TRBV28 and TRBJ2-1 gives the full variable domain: DVKVTQSSRYLVKRTGEKVFLECVQDMDHENMFWYRQDPGLGLRLIYFSYDVKMKEKGDIPEGYSVSREKKERFSLILESASTNQTSMYLCASSFSPSGKTYNEQFFGPGTRLTVL.